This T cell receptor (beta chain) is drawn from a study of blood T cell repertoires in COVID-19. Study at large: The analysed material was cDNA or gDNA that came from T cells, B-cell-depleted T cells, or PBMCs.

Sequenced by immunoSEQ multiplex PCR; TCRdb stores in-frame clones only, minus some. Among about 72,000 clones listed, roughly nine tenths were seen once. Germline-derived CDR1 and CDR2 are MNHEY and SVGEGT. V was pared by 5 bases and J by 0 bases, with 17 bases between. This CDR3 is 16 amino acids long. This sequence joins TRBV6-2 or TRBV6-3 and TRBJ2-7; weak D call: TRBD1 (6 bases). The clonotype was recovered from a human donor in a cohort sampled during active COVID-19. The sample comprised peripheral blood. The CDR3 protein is CASSTPRQVPSYEQYF. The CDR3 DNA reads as TGTGCCAGCAGTACTCCCCGACAGGTGCCCTCCTACGAGCAGTACTTC.